In this sample, the clone carrying this TCR beta chain turned up many times. Its antigen is undetermined. The data derive from a study of T cells in Graves' hyperthyroidism and ophthalmopathy. Per the germline V gene, CDR1 is SEHNR and CDR2 is FQNEAQ (reference sequence). V was cut by 6 bases and J by 4 bases, with 7 bases left in between. The CDR3 is made up of 12 amino acids. Study findings and constraints: Among thyroid clonotypes expanded above 0.001, most also appeared in blood.

Exclusions: uncontrolled infection, other autoimmune disease, pregnancy, lactation. The investigators amplified TCR beta CDR3 regions from RNA transcripts. The HTBI primer set was used in a first-round RT-PCR of the TCR CDR3. TCRdb itself ran the multiplex PCR reads through MiXCR, one entry per CDR3 protein. The sample includes hundreds of thousands of distinct CDR3 sequences, 40% to 55% seen only once; the top ten take about 7.7%. The rearrangement links TRBV7-9 to TRBJ1-3; D unresolved. The sequence derives from an adult man with Graves' disease, either hyperthyroidism or ophthalmopathy (not recorded which). Input material: peripheral blood or thyroid tissue (not recorded which). The CDR3 is CASRVSGNTIYF. CDR3 nucleotide sequence: TGTGCCAGCAGGGTATCAGGAAACACCATATATTTT.